The entry below describes one T cell receptor (beta chain). Its antigen is currently unknown. J lost 0 bases, V lost 3 bases, and 2 bases had no gene match. Germline V gives CDR1 LNHDA, CDR2 SQIVND (reference sequence). This CDR3 spans 17 amino acids. 60 Vbeta and 13 Jbeta primers were used in PCR. The protocol was immunoSEQ multiplex PCR, while the TCRdb copy is restricted to in-frame clones and leaves out a portion. The repertoire includes approximately 210,000 clones, roughly 82% of them detected once, and 6% sits in the top ten. This entry is derived from a study of cytomegalovirus exposure and HLA in healthy donors. Study results and caveats: A later analysis found that most CMV-associated TCR beta chains appeared HLA-restricted. With later analysis, a missense DCLRE1C variant became linked to TCR beta V- and J-gene trimming.

The V call is TRBV19, the J call TRBJ2-6; 10 bases match TRBD1. The specimen sequenced was PBMCs. The sequence was collected from a man aged 40-50 years in good health and CMV-seropositive. The CDR3: CASSIGTGVSGANVLTF. In DNA form, the CDR3 reads TGTGCCAGTAGTATCGGGACAGGGGTCTCTGGGGCCAACGTCCTGACTTTC.